The 9 T cell receptor beta chains given below trace back to one sample, sequenced in a study of response to subunit inactivated influenza vaccine. One entry per CDR3 protein, called by TCRdb with MiXCR from the RT-PCR reads. The sample records roughly 460,000 distinct CDR3 sequences, approximately 11% being singletons. The specimen comprised PBMCs from blood, sampled about 6 weeks after vaccination. The receptors come from a man aged 45-65 years who received an inactivated influenza vaccine.

This clonotype was observed a handful of times. The chain employs TRBV6-5 and TRBJ2-5, with 9 nucleotides matching TRBD1. The CDR3 has 16 residues. J lost 5 bases, V lost 1 base, and 8 bases had no gene match. The germline gives CDR1 MNHEY, CDR2 SVGAGI. The CDR3 is CASSYWGQGGHETQYF. The CDR3 nucleotides are TGTGCCAGCAGTTACTGGGGACAGGGAGGGCACGAGACCCAGTACTTC.

This clonotype was seen only a few times. This sequence joins TRBV3-1 and TRBJ2-1; D is unclear. Deletions cut 4 bases from V and 0 bases from J, with 10 bases between. The length of the CDR3 is 15 residues. Germline CDR1 LGHDT, CDR2 YNNKEL (reference sequence). CDR3: CASSRVTRSYNEQFF. The CDR3 region has the DNA TGTGCCAGCAGCCGGGTTACCCGCTCCTACAATGAGCAGTTCTTC.

The rearrangement links TRBV20-1 to TRBJ2-5; TRBD1 matches 11 bases. The CDR3 runs to 14 residues. The junction had 7 bases not matched to a gene; V was cut back by 5 bases and J by 5 bases. Looked up from germline, CDR1 is DFQATT and CDR2 is SNEGSKA (reference sequence). CDR3 amino acids: CSASGTGGTETQYF. The CDR3 nucleotides read TGCAGTGCTTCCGGGACAGGGGGGACGGAGACCCAGTACTTC.

This clonotype was counted many times. The rearrangement links TRBV20-1 to TRBJ2-1; TRBD2 agrees at 15 bases. CDR1 is DFQATT, CDR2 SNEGSKA, per germline (reference sequence). Unmatched junction bases numbered 3, after V lost 5 bases and J lost 4 bases. The CDR3 has 15 residues. The CDR3 bases are TGCAGTGCTTCGGGACTAGCGGGGGGTTACAATGAGCAGTTCTTC. It is translated as CSASGLAGGYNEQFF.

V is TRBV6-1 and J is TRBJ2-2, with a weak D call TRBD2 (6 bases). Trimming removed 6 bases at V and 5 bases at J, with 10 bases between. The CDR3 loop spans 13 amino acids. CDR1 is MNHNS, CDR2 SASEGT, per germline. CDR3 coding DNA: TGTGCCAGCAGGAGACTAGTGACCGGGGAGCTGTTTTTT. Protein: CASRRLVTGELFF.

This rearrangement joins TRBV7-2 to TRBJ1-1; no reliable D call. V lost 2 bases and J 0 bases, leaving 7 bases between the germline ends. This CDR3 is built from 14 residues. The germline CDR1 and CDR2 sequences are SGHTA and FQGNSA. CDR3 DNA: TGTGCCAGCAGCTTAATGGGTCTGAACACTGAAGCTTTCTTT. This translates into CASSLMGLNTEAFF.

The chain carries TRBV20-1 and TRBJ2-3, with a possible D match to TRBD2 (6 bases). The V end lost 1 base, the J end lost 0 bases, and 14 bases lay between the germline ends. This CDR3 region has 16 residues. CDR1 DFQATT and CDR2 SNEGSKA come from the germline V gene (reference sequence). The CDR3 region is CSARGFDGRSTDTQYF. In DNA, the CDR3 is TGCAGTGCTAGAGGGTTCGACGGGAGAAGCACAGATACGCAGTATTTT.

This clonotype was seen many times. CDR3 DNA sequence: TGTGCCAGCAGCCAACAGGGGGATCAGCCCCAGCATTTT. This translates into CASSQQGDQPQHF. The chain is built from TRBV27 and TRBJ1-5, with 8 bases matching TRBD1. The junction had 3 bases not matched to a gene; V was cut back by 6 bases and J by 5 bases. Germline V CDR1 and CDR2: MNHEY, SMNVEV (reference sequence). This CDR3 contains 13 residues.

The gene calls are TRBV5-1 and TRBJ1-6, with no clear D. Per the germline V gene, CDR1 is SGHRS and CDR2 is YFSETQ. Trimming cost V 2 bases and J 1 base, with 19 bases left between them. The CDR3 has 19 residues. The chain's CDR3 is CASSFEAKLTGSYNSPLHF. DNA for the CDR3: TGCGCCAGCAGCTTCGAGGCCAAGTTGACGGGGTCCTATAATTCACCCCTCCACTTT.